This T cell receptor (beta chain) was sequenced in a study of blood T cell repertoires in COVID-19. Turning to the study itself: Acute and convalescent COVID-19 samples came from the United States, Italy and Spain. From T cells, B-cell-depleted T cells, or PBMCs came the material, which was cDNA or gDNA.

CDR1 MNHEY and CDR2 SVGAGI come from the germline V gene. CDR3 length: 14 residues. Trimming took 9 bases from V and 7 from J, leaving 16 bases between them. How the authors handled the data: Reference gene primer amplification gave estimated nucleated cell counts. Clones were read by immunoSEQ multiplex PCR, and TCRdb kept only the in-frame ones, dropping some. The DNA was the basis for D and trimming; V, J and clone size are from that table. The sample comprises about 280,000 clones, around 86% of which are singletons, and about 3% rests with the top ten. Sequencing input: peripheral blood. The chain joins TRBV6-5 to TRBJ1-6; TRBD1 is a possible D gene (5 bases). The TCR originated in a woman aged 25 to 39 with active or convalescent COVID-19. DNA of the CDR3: TGTGCCAGTTCCCCCAGGGTGGGGAATTCACCCCTCCACTTT. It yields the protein CASSPRVGNSPLHF.